The next 19 T cell receptor beta chains were all read from a single sample in a study of regulatory T cells in long-lasting Graves disease. Library construction for TCR beta used iRepertoire HTBI primers and Arm-PCR of CDR3 regions. Via MiXCR, TCRdb re-called the multiplex PCR reads, giving one row per CDR3 protein. Of 450,000 to 500,000 distinct CDR3 sequences listed, under 20% were seen once; the top ten hold more than 9%. Noted time point: newly diagnosed GD, antithyroid drugs for less than 3 months. After RNA was extracted from PBMCs, the TCR library was made from it. This same sample was also taken into another study, of T cells in Graves' hyperthyroidism and ophthalmopathy.

Sequences were derived from peripheral blood mononuclear cells (PBMCs), sampled at new diagnosis, from a patient treated with antithyroid drugs. These receptors originate from a middle-aged man with Graves disease.

In its sample, this clonotype was seen a few times. The V and J genes are TRBV6-2 or TRBV6-3 and TRBJ2-3, with D perhaps matching TRBD1 (5 bases). The CDR3 sequence is 11 residues long. Deletions cut 6 bases from V and 8 bases from J, with 9 bases between. Germline assignment: CDR1 MNHEY and CDR2 SVGEGT. CDR3 sequence: CASSQGPTQYF. CDR3 in DNA: TGTGCCAGCAGCCAGGGCCCTACGCAGTATTTT.

This clonotype came up many times. One end of the junction is discordant with germline, which a read error may explain. This chain joins TRBV11-2 and TRBJ2-7; 7 nucleotides line up with TRBD1. Germline V gene sequence: CDR1 SGHAT, CDR2 FQNNGV. The CDR3 covers 14 residues. The CDR3 region is CASSLGRDRSGLDF. CDR3 DNA sequence: TGTGCCAGCAGCTTAGGCCGGGACAGATCGGGTCTGGACTTC.

The chain joins TRBV4-1 to TRBJ2-6, with D possibly matching TRBD2 (6 bases). This CDR3 has 18 amino acids. Trimming took 4 bases from V and 0 from J, leaving 16 bases between them. The germline V gene encodes CDR1 MGHRA and CDR2 YSYEKL. CDR3 coding DNA: TGCGCCAGCAGCCCCCAAACCGGGGGACCCTCTGGGGCCAACGTCCTGACTTTC. Amino acid sequence: CASSPQTGGPSGANVLTF.

The rearrangement links TRBV10-3 to TRBJ1-1; TRBD1 aligns across 10 bases. Germline-derived CDR1 and CDR2 are ENHRY and SYGVKD. The CDR3 totals 13 residues. With V trimmed by 6 bases and J by 5 bases, 3 bases remained unmatched. CDR3 bases: TGTGCCATCAGGCGGGACAGGGGAACTGAAGCTTTCTTT. Its translation: CAIRRDRGTEAFF.

This clonotype occurred many times. An end of the junction differs from the germline gene, which may be a read error. This chain joins TRBV7-9 and TRBJ1-2; D might be TRBD1 (5 bases). This CDR3 is 13 amino acids long. Per germline, CDR1 SEHNR and CDR2 FQNEAQ (reference sequence). The CDR3 nucleotides read TGTGCCAGCAGTTTAGGGGTAGCCTATGGCTACACCTTC. It yields the protein CASSLGVAYGYTF.

The chain recombines TRBV28 with TRBJ1-2, with D unclear. Trimming stripped 11 bases from V and 8 bases from J, with 15 bases between. CDR3 length: 11 amino acids. CDR1 and CDR2 from the germline V gene are MDHEN and SYDVKM. CDR3 region: CAAGSGVGYTF. The CDR3 coding sequence is TGTGCCGCCGGAAGTGGGGTGGGCTACACCTTC.

In its sample, this clonotype was seen many times. J is TRBJ2-7 and V is TRBV30; 13 positions match TRBD2. Germline V lookup: CDR1 GTSNPN, CDR2 SVGIG (reference sequence). With V trimmed by 0 bases and J by 7 bases, 6 bases remained unmatched. This CDR3 is 15 amino acids long. The CDR3 DNA is TGTGCCTGGAGTGTCGGACTAGCGGGAGCGAGTGAGCAGTACTTC. Translated, it gives CAWSVGLAGASEQYF.

This clonotype was recorded at least ten times. The chain couples TRBV28 to TRBJ1-5, with TRBD1 matching 7 bases. Germline CDR1 and CDR2: MDHEN and SYDVKM. The V and J ends lost 4 bases and 2 bases, in that order; junction bases with no gene match: 8. The CDR3 is made up of 16 amino acids. CDR3 coding DNA: TGTGCCAGCAGTTCGCTACAGGGGACTGGCAATCAGCCCCAGCATTTT. Amino acids: CASSSLQGTGNQPQHF.

This clonotype was picked up many times. The rearrangement joins TRBV12-3 or TRBV12-4 to TRBJ2-3, with 9 bases that match TRBD1. The CDR3 has 15 residues. V lost 5 bases, J lost 1 base, and 4 bases stayed unmatched. CDR3 coding DNA: TGTGCCAGCAGTCGTCGGGACAGGGGCACAGATACGCAGTATTTT. It specifies CASSRRDRGTDTQYF.

This clonotype came up a few times. This chain links TRBV28 with TRBJ1-2; D not certain. The V end lost 4 bases, the J end lost 8 bases, and 14 bases lay between the germline ends. In germline, CDR1 is MDHEN, CDR2 SYDVKM. The CDR3 totals 13 residues. The CDR3 sequence is CASSYLGPGGYTF. In nucleotides, the CDR3 is TGTGCCAGCAGTTATTTGGGCCCGGGGGGCTACACCTTC.

The table lists this clonotype with many counts. The chain's CDR3 is CASSLTGGLSYEQYF. The DNA for the CDR3 is TGTGCCAGCAGCTTAACAGGGGGTCTCAGTTACGAGCAGTACTTC. V usage is TRBV7-9 and J usage is TRBJ2-7; TRBD1 agrees at 8 bases. The CDR3 sequence is 15 residues long. Germline CDR1 reads SEHNR; CDR2 reads FQNEAQ (reference sequence). Losses at the gene ends were 2 bases for V and 4 bases for J; bases not matched to a gene: 7.

Ten or more counts support this clonotype. V usage is TRBV28 and J usage is TRBJ1-6; 11 positions match TRBD1. J was trimmed by 9 bases and V by 7 bases; bases with no gene match: 8. The CDR3 covers 15 residues. Germline values: CDR1 MDHEN, CDR2 SYDVKM. The CDR3 sequence is CASIPGTGGFSPLHF. The CDR3 DNA follows: TGTGCCAGCATCCCCGGGACAGGGGGATTTTCACCCCTCCACTTT.

This clonotype has ten or more counts. The chain employs TRBV7-2 and TRBJ2-1; D is unresolved. Per the germline V gene, CDR1 is SGHTA and CDR2 is FQGNSA. The CDR3 spans 11 residues. V lost 4 bases and J lost 5, with 3 bases in between. DNA for the CDR3: TGTGCCAGCAGCTCTCACAATGAGCAGTTCTTC. Protein sequence: CASSSHNEQFF.

This clonotype was counted ten times or more. The chain links TRBV27 to TRBJ2-1, with TRBD1 matching over 7 bases. The germline V gene has CDR1 MNHEY and CDR2 SMNVEV (reference sequence). The CDR3 loop spans 14 amino acids. J gave up 3 bases and V 6 bases, and 5 bases lay outside the gene matches. CDR3 nucleotides: TGTGCCAGCAGCGGACAGGCGATCTACAATGAGCAGTTCTTC. Translated: CASSGQAIYNEQFF.

This clonotype was observed a few times. The chain combines TRBV7-9 with TRBJ1-4, with 7 bases lining up with TRBD1. Per the germline V gene, CDR1 is SEHNR and CDR2 is FQNEAQ (reference sequence). This CDR3 spans 16 amino acids. After removal of 3 bases from V and 0 bases from J, the junction contained 4 bases not matched to a gene. The CDR3 region is CASSFGTVPTNEKLFF. CDR3 sequence (DNA): TGTGCCAGCAGCTTTGGGACAGTCCCAACTAATGAAAAACTGTTTTTT.

In this sample, this clonotype turned up many times. The V and J genes are TRBV29-1 and TRBJ2-3; 9 nucleotides match TRBD2. Germline V gene sequence: CDR1 SQVTM, CDR2 ANQGSEA. The CDR3 extends over 16 amino acids. With V trimmed by 7 bases and J by 5 bases, 16 bases remained unmatched. CDR3 DNA sequence: TGCAGCGCCAAAGGCTCAGCTAGCGGGATAGGAGATACGCAGTATTTT. Translated, it gives CSAKGSASGIGDTQYF.

This clonotype was counted a few times. The chain recombines TRBV19 with TRBJ2-1; 8 bases line up with TRBD2. The CDR3 sequence is 15 residues long. Germline CDR1 reads LNHDA; CDR2 reads SQIVND (reference sequence). V was pared by 1 base and J by 7 bases, with 6 bases of the junction left unmatched. For the CDR3, the DNA is TGTGCCAGTAGTATAGCCGGGAGGGCCAGTAATGAGCAGTTCTTC. Translated, it gives CASSIAGRASNEQFF.

The CDR3 nucleotides are TGTGCCAGCAGCGTACCCCCGGCCGCTGAGCAGTTCTTC. Translating it yields CASSVPPAAEQFF. The chain has TRBV9 and TRBJ2-1; unclear D gene. Germline CDR1 and CDR2: SGDLS and YYNGEE. Trimming stripped 1 base from V and 9 bases from J, with 11 bases between. The CDR3 loop spans 13 amino acids.

The chain has TRBV5-1 and TRBJ1-6, with TRBD1 matching 8 bases. V dropped 0 bases and J dropped 9; count of bases not matched to a gene: 5. There are 15 residues in the CDR3. The germline V gene encodes CDR1 SGHRS and CDR2 YFSETQ. The CDR3 DNA reads TGCGCCAGCAGCTTGGGCGGACAGGGTTTTTCACCCCTCCACTTT. This encodes CASSLGGQGFSPLHF.